This TCR beta chain was retrieved from a study of cytomegalovirus exposure and HLA in healthy donors. This PCR relied on a set of 60 Vbeta primers and 13 Jbeta primers. The repertoire was sequenced with immunoSEQ multiplex PCR; TCRdb's copy has only in-frame clones and lacks some. Among 160,000 or so clones listed, more than 60% were seen once. Sequences were obtained from PBMCs. The TCR sequence derives from a man aged 40-49 years in good health and CMV-seronegative.

As DNA, the CDR3 is TGCAGCGTCGGACAGGGGGCGGCATACGAGCAGTACTTC. Amino acid sequence: CSVGQGAAYEQYF. V is TRBV29-1 and J is TRBJ2-7; TRBD1 matches 11 bases. After removal of 6 bases from V and 4 bases from J, the junction contained 5 bases not matched to a gene. This CDR3 contains 13 residues. Germline V lookup: CDR1 SQVTM, CDR2 ANQGSEA.